Each of the 18 T cell receptor beta chains below was sequenced from the same sample in a study of blood T cell repertoires in COVID-19. Assay: immunoSEQ multiplex PCR; the TCRdb copy retains only in-frame clones and omits some. Of over 100,000 clones in the sample, 65% to 90% are singletons; the top ten hold roughly 8.2%. The sample taken for sequencing was peripheral blood. The receptor set was obtained from an elderly woman with active or convalescent COVID-19.

V usage is TRBV11-2 and J usage is TRBJ2-7; D not resolved. Deletions cut 7 bases from V and 4 bases from J, with 17 bases between. This CDR3 contains 14 residues. Germline V gene data show CDR1 as SGHAT and CDR2 as FQNNGV. CDR3 nucleotide sequence: TGTGCCAGCACCCCCGGCGCAGGTTTATACGAGCAGTACTTC. This sequence encodes CASTPGAGLYEQYF.

The rearrangement links TRBV6-5 to TRBJ1-4, with D perhaps matching TRBD1 (6 bases). The CDR3 consists of 14 residues. Germline V gene sequence: CDR1 MNHEY, CDR2 SVGAGI. Trimming pared 4 bases from V and 6 bases from J, leaving 12 bases between. CDR3 region: CASSWGRGYEKLFF. Here the CDR3 DNA reads TGTGCCAGCAGTTGGGGCAGGGGTTATGAAAAACTGTTTTTT.

The chain links TRBV4-1 to TRBJ1-5; D gene uncertain. Trimming removed 0 bases at V and 10 bases at J, with 22 bases between. CDR1 MGHRA and CDR2 YSYEKL come from the germline V gene. This CDR3 has 17 amino acids. CDR3 coding DNA: TGCGCCAGCAGCCAAGATGAAAGGTCGGGTCGCTTCCGACCCCAGCATTTT. This translates into CASSQDERSGRFRPQHF.

The chain has TRBV5-1 and TRBJ2-1; D perhaps matches TRBD1 (6 bases). The CDR3 has 14 residues. Germline lookup yields CDR1 SGHRS and CDR2 YFSETQ. Trimming took off 4 bases at V and 2 bases at J, with 10 bases between the two ends. The CDR3 here is CASSPTGPYNEQFF. CDR3 nucleotide sequence: TGCGCCAGCAGCCCGACAGGCCCCTACAATGAGCAGTTCTTC.

This chain links TRBV10-3 with TRBJ1-1; 10 positions agree with TRBD1. After removal of 6 bases from V and 5 bases from J, the junction contained 12 bases not matched to a gene. CDR3 length: 16 residues. The V gene's germline CDR1 is ENHRY and CDR2 SYGVKD. The DNA of the CDR3 is TGTGCCATCAGGAAAGGGACAGGGGATTGGGGGACTGAAGCTTTCTTT. Translating gives CAIRKGTGDWGTEAFF.

The genes are TRBV20-1 and TRBJ2-7; D perhaps matches TRBD1 (6 bases). The CDR3 contains 11 residues. Trimming left V 4 bases short and J 5 bases short, with 9 bases between. Germline V gene data show CDR1 as DFQATT and CDR2 as SNEGSKA (reference sequence). The CDR3 DNA follows: TGCAGTGCTACCAGGGGCGACGAGCAGTACTTC. Translation: CSATRGDEQYF.

The chain links TRBV2 to TRBJ2-2; 9 positions agree with TRBD2. CDR1 and CDR2 (germline): SNHLY, FYNNEI. This CDR3 is built from 15 residues. Trimming removed 4 bases from V and 2 bases from J; junction bases left unmatched: 2. In nucleotides, the CDR3 is TGTGCCAGCAGTGGTAGCGGGAGCAACACCGGGGAGCTGTTTTTT. Protein product: CASSGSGSNTGELFF.

The rearrangement links TRBV3-1 (or the pseudogene TRBV3-2) to TRBJ2-5; 13 positions agree with TRBD2. The germline CDR1 and CDR2 sequences are LGHDT and YNNKEL (reference sequence). The CDR3 is 17 amino acids. J lost 2 bases, V lost 0 bases, and 3 bases had no gene match. The CDR3 DNA reads as TGTGCCAGCAGCCAAGAAGAGGGACTAGCGGGGCAAGAGACCCAGTACTTC. It translates to CASSQEEGLAGQETQYF.

This chain connects TRBV19 to TRBJ2-1; D gene uncertain. CDR1 is LNHDA and CDR2 is SQIVND in the germline V gene (reference sequence). The length of the CDR3 is 14 residues. Trimming took off 3 bases at V and 7 bases at J, with 13 bases between the two ends. The CDR3 bases are TGTGCCAGTAGTATGCCGCCGGGTCTGAATGAGCAGTTCTTC. It specifies CASSMPPGLNEQFF.

The chain employs TRBV28 and TRBJ2-7, with D tentatively TRBD1 (6 bases). Germline CDR1 reads MDHEN; CDR2 reads SYDVKM. Trimming left V 3 bases short and J 3 bases short, with 15 bases between. This CDR3 comprises 15 residues. The CDR3 sequence is CASSLPAQGLYEQYF. DNA for the CDR3: TGTGCCAGCAGTTTGCCCGCTCAGGGGCTCTACGAGCAGTACTTC.

V and J are TRBV5-1 and TRBJ2-5; tentative D call: TRBD2 (5 bases). Germline V lookup: CDR1 SGHRS, CDR2 YFSETQ. The CDR3 is made up of 13 amino acids. Trimming left V 0 bases short and J 5 bases short, with 8 bases between. CDR3: CASSLAAGETQYF. The CDR3 DNA reads as TGCGCCAGCAGCTTGGCCGCGGGCGAGACCCAGTACTTC.

The J gene is TRBJ2-7, the V gene TRBV19; D possibly corresponds to TRBD1 (5 bases). The CDR3 loop spans 14 amino acids. With 6 bases removed from V and 0 bases from J, the gap between germline ends came to 12 bases. Germline CDR1 and CDR2: LNHDA and SQIVND (reference sequence). CDR3 residues: CASRGQLSSYEQYF. The CDR3 DNA reads as TGTGCCAGTAGAGGACAACTGAGCTCCTACGAGCAGTACTTC. The entire variable domain, with the rest obtained from reference TRBV19 and TRBJ2-7, is as follows: DGGITQSPKYLFRKEGQNVTLSCEQNLNHDAMYWYRQDPGQGLRLIYYSQIVNDFQKGDIAEGYSVSREKKESFPLTVTSAQKNPTAFYLCASRGQLSSYEQYFGPGTRLTVT.

V gene TRBV5-6 combines with J gene TRBJ2-7, with TRBD1 identical over 8 bases. Trimming took 3 bases from V and 2 from J; bases not matched to a gene: 7. The CDR3 consists of 15 residues. CDR1 is SGHDT and CDR2 is YYEEEE in the germline V gene. The CDR3, as DNA: TGTGCCAGCAGCTCGAGGACAGGGAATCCCTACGAGCAGTACTTC. As protein: CASSSRTGNPYEQYF. Complete variable domain (other parts from reference TRBV5-6 and TRBJ2-7): DAGVTQSPTHLIKTRGQQVTLRCSPKSGHDTVSWYQQALGQGPQFIFQYYEEEERQRGNFPDRFSGHQFPNYSSELNVNALLLGDSALYLCASSSRTGNPYEQYFGPGTRLTVT.

V is TRBV25-1 and J is TRBJ1-6; a possible D gene is TRBD1 (5 bases). V was pared by 3 bases and J by 7 bases, with 10 bases between. This CDR3 is 14 amino acids long. The V gene's germline CDR1 is MGHDK and CDR2 SYGVNS. CDR3 sequence (DNA): TGTGCCAGCAGTGAGGGACTGAGAAATTCACCCCTCCACTTT. Translation: CASSEGLRNSPLHF.

The rearrangement uses TRBV5-1 and TRBJ1-4; 9 nucleotides match TRBD1. The CDR3 sequence is 14 residues long. Unmatched junction bases numbered 6, after V lost 4 bases and J lost 8 bases. Germline V CDR1 and CDR2: SGHRS, YFSETQ. The CDR3 here is CASSLRTGEEKLFF. CDR3 bases: TGCGCCAGCAGCCTACGGACAGGGGAGGAAAAACTGTTTTTT.

V gene TRBV5-4 combines with J gene TRBJ2-3; TRBD2 might be the D (6 bases). The germline V and J ends were trimmed by 4 bases and 6 bases, with 21 bases remaining between them. Germline CDR1 reads SGHNT; CDR2 reads YYREEE (reference sequence). This CDR3 is built from 16 residues. For the CDR3, the DNA is TGTGCCAGCAGCGGGGGATCATCGGGAGTTTTGGATACGCAGTATTTT. Translating gives CASSGGSSGVLDTQYF.

This clone is a singleton in its sample. The CDR3 here is CASSLTGGQFQPQHF. In DNA, the CDR3 is TGTGCCAGCAGCCTAACAGGGGGGCAATTTCAGCCCCAGCATTTT. This rearrangement joins TRBV6-5 to TRBJ1-5, with TRBD1 matching over 8 bases. This CDR3 is built from 15 residues. V was pared by 6 bases and J by 6 bases, with 10 bases of the junction left unmatched. Germline values: CDR1 MNHEY, CDR2 SVGAGI.

This chain uses TRBV14 with TRBJ2-1; TRBD2 matches at 7 bases. CDR1 SGHDN and CDR2 FVKESK come from the germline V gene. J was trimmed by 6 bases and V by 4 bases; bases with no gene match: 12. The CDR3 consists of 16 residues. The CDR3 DNA is TGTGCCAGCAGCCTTGGATCCGGGACTATCGGCAATGAGCAGTTCTTC. This translates into CASSLGSGTIGNEQFF.